These 8 T cell receptor beta chains were sequenced from one sample in a study of Ad26.COV2.S vaccination and SARS-CoV-2 variants. The treatment denotes: roughly 18 received Ad26.COV2.S at low or high dose, single or two shots; about 5 received placebo; per-sample allocation not given. The investigators took samples on day 63 after the first vaccine or placebo injection. Assay: immunoSEQ multiplex PCR; the TCRdb copy retains only in-frame clones and omits some. The data show roughly 390,000 clones, around 85% seen once. The material was peripheral blood, obtained in a trial of Ad26.COV2.S vaccine versus placebo. The receptors were sampled from a person aged 18 to 59 who received the Ad26.COV2.S COVID-19 vaccine or a placebo.

This sequence joins TRBV19 and TRBJ1-1; possible D gene TRBD1, 6 bases. From germline, CDR1 is LNHDA and CDR2 SQIVND (reference sequence). V was cut by 1 base and J by 9 bases, with 12 bases left in between. The length of the CDR3 is 13 residues. CDR3 amino acids: CASSIAVDRKAFF. As DNA, the CDR3 is TGTGCCAGTAGTATAGCCGTGGACAGAAAAGCTTTCTTT.

This chain joins TRBV6-2 or TRBV6-3 and TRBJ2-7; 8 positions agree with TRBD1. V dropped 2 bases and J dropped 3; count of bases not matched to a gene: 3. CDR1 MNHEY and CDR2 SVGEGT come from the germline V gene. The CDR3 consists of 14 residues. This CDR3 reads CASSYQDRDYEQYF. Here the CDR3 DNA reads TGTGCCAGCAGTTACCAGGACAGGGACTACGAGCAGTACTTC.

This chain uses TRBV27 with TRBJ1-1; D gene uncertain. The ends were cut back, 2 bases at V and 3 bases at J, with 10 bases in the middle. CDR1 is MNHEY, CDR2 SMNVEV, per germline (reference sequence). CDR3 length equals 14 residues. CDR3 sequence reads: CASSLLGGDTEAFF. CDR3 coding DNA: TGTGCCAGCAGTTTACTGGGCGGCGACACTGAAGCTTTCTTT.

This clone appeared once. The rearrangement uses TRBV5-1 and TRBJ2-1; TRBD1 agrees at 7 bases. V lost 4 bases and J lost 2; bases outside the gene matches: 9. The germline CDR1 and CDR2 sequences are SGHRS and YFSETQ. The CDR3 runs 16 residues. As DNA, the CDR3 is TGCGCCAGCAGCAAGACCGGGACAGAAGCCTACAATGAGCAGTTCTTC. Protein sequence: CASSKTGTEAYNEQFF.

The chain uses TRBV4-3 and TRBJ2-7; tentatively, D is TRBD2 (5 bases). This CDR3 has 13 amino acids. Trimming left V 3 bases short and J 3 bases short, with 9 bases between. Germline CDR1 reads LGHNA; CDR2 reads YSLEER. For the CDR3, the DNA is TGCGCCAGCAGCCAGGCCCGGGACTACGAGCAGTACTTC. Encoded protein: CASSQARDYEQYF.

The chain couples TRBV4-1 to TRBJ2-2; tentative D call: TRBD2 (5 bases). Germline V CDR1 and CDR2: MGHRA, YSYEKL. This CDR3 spans 14 amino acids. Between the trimmed V and J ends, which lost 4 bases and 1 base, there was a span of 7 bases. For the CDR3, the DNA is TGCGCCAGCAGCCCCCGGGGGAACACCGGGGAGCTGTTTTTT. It yields the protein CASSPRGNTGELFF.

This chain joins TRBV30 and TRBJ1-4; D is perhaps TRBD1 (5 bases). The V and J ends lost 0 bases and 7 bases respectively, with 15 bases between them. CDR1 is GTSNPN, CDR2 SVGIG, per germline (reference sequence). This CDR3 contains 15 residues. As DNA, the CDR3 is TGTGCCTGGAGTGTACGTCTTTTGAGGGGTGAAAAACTGTTTTTT. Translation: CAWSVRLLRGEKLFF.

Note on this clone: This sample also contains other DNA sequences that code for the same CDR3. J is TRBJ1-2 and V is TRBV18, with D uncertain. The CDR3 contains 13 residues. Germline V gene sequence: CDR1 KGHSH, CDR2 LQKENI. V was shortened by 1 base and J by 2 bases, with 5 bases between the two germline ends. The chain's CDR3 is CASSPQDNYGYTF. For the CDR3, the DNA is TGTGCCAGCTCACCACAGGACAACTATGGCTACACCTTC.